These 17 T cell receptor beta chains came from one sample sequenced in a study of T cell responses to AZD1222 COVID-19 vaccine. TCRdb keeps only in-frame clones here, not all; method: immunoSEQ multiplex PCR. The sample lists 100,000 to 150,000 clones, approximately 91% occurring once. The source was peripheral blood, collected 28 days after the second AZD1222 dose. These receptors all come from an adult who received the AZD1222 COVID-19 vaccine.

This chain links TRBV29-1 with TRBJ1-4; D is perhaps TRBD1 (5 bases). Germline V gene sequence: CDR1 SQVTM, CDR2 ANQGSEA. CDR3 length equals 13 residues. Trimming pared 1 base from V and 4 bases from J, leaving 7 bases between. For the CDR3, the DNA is TGCAGCGTTGAAGGACAGAATAATGAAAAACTGTTTTTT. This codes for CSVEGQNNEKLFF.

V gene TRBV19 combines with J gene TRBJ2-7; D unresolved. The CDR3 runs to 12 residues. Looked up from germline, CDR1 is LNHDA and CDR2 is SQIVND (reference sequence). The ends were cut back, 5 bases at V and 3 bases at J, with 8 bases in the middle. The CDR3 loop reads CASSDRIYEQYF. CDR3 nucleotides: TGTGCCAGTAGTGACCGGATCTACGAGCAGTACTTC.

The CDR3 nucleotides are TGTGCCAGCAGTCTAGCGGGAGGACGCCACGAGCAGTACTTC. Amino acids: CASSLAGGRHEQYF. This chain uses TRBV14 with TRBJ2-7; 11 nucleotides line up with TRBD2. The V and J ends lost 6 bases and 5 bases, in that order; junction bases with no gene match: 6. The germline CDR1 and CDR2 sequences are SGHDN and FVKESK. CDR3 length: 14 amino acids.

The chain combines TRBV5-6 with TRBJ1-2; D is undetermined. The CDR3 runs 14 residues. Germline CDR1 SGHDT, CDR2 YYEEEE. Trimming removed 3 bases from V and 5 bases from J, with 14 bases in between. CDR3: CASSYKTPDYGYTF. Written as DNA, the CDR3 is TGTGCCAGCAGCTATAAGACCCCCGATTATGGCTACACCTTC.

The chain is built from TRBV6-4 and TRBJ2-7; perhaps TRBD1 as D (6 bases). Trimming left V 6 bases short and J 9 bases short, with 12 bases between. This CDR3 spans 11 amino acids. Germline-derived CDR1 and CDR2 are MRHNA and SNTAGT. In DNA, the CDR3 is TGTGCCAGCAGGATCAGGGGAAGGCAGTACTTC. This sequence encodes CASRIRGRQYF.

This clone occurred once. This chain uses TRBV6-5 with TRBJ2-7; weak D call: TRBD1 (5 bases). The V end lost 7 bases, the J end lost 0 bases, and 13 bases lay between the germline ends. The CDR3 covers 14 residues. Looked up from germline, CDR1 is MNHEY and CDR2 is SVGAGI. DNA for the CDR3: TGTGCCAGCAAGCAGGGCCATGCCTCCTACGAGCAGTACTTC. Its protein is CASKQGHASYEQYF.

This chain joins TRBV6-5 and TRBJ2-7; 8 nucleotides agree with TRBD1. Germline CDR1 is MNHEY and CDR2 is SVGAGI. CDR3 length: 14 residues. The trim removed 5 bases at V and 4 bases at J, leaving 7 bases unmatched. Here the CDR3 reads CASSRTGIGYEQYF. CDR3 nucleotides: TGTGCCAGCAGTCGGACAGGGATCGGGTACGAGCAGTACTTC.

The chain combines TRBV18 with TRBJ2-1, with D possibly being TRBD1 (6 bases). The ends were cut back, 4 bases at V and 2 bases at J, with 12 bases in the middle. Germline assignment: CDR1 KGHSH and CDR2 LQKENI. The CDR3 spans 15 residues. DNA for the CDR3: TGTGCCAGCTCACAACAGGGTAGTACCTACAATGAGCAGTTCTTC. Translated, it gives CASSQQGSTYNEQFF.

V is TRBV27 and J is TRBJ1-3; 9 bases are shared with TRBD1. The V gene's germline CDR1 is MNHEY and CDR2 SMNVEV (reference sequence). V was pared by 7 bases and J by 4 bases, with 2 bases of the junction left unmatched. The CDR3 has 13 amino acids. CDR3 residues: CASKGQGGNTIYF. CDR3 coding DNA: TGTGCCAGCAAGGGACAGGGCGGAAACACCATATATTTT.

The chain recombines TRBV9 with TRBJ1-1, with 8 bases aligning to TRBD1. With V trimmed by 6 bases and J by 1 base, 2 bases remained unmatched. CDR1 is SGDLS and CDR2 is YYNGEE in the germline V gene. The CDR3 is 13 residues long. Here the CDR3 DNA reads TGTGCCAGCAAGACAGGGGAGAACACTGAAGCTTTCTTT. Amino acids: CASKTGENTEAFF.

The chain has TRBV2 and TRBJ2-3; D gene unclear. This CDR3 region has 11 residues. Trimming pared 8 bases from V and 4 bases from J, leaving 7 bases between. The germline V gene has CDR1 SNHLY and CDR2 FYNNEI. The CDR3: CASPRADTQYF. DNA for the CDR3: TGTGCCAGCCCAAGAGCAGATACGCAGTATTTT.

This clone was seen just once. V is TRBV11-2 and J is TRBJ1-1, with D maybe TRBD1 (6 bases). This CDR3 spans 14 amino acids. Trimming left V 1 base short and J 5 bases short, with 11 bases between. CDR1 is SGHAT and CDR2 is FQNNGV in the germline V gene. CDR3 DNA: TGTGCCAGCAGCTTAGTGGGGGGCACGACTGAAGCTTTCTTT. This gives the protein CASSLVGGTTEAFF. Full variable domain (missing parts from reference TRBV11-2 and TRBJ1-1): EAGVAQSPRYKIIEKRQSVAFWCNPISGHATLYWYQQILGQGPKLLIQFQNNGVVDDSQLPKDRFSAERLKGVDSTLKIQPAKLEDSAVYLCASSLVGGTTEAFFGQGTRLTVV.

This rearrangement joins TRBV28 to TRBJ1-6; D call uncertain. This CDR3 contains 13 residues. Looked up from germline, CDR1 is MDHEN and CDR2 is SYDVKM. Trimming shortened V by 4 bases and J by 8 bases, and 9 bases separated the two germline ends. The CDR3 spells CASSYTEHSPLHF. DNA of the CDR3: TGTGCCAGCAGTTATACAGAGCATTCACCCCTCCACTTT.

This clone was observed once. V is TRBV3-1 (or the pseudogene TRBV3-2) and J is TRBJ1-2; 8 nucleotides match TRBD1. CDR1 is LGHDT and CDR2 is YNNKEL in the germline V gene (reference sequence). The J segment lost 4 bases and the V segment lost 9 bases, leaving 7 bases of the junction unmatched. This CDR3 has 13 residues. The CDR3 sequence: CASRQGRGYGYTF. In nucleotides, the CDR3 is TGTGCCAGTAGACAGGGGAGAGGCTATGGCTACACCTTC.

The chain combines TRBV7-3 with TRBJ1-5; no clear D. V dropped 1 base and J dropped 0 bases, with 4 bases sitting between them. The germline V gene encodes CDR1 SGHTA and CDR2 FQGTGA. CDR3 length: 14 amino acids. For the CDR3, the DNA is TGTGCCAGCAGCTTAAGGACTAGCAATCAGCCCCAGCATTTT. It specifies CASSLRTSNQPQHF.

The CDR3: CASSLPAGSSYEQYF. As DNA, the CDR3 is TGCGCCAGCAGCTTGCCAGCGGGGAGCTCCTACGAGCAGTACTTC. The genes are TRBV5-1 and TRBJ2-7; 7 nucleotides agree with TRBD2. J was trimmed by 0 bases and V by 1 base; bases with no gene match: 4. The CDR3 sequence is 15 residues long. Looked up from germline, CDR1 is SGHRS and CDR2 is YFSETQ.

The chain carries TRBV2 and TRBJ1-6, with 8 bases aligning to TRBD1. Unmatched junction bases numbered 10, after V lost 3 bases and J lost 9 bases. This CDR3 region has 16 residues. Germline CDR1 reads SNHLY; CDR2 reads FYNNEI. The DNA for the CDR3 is TGTGCCAGCAGTGAGAGCGGGCAGGGGGCGAGTTCACCCCTCCACTTT. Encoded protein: CASSESGQGASSPLHF.